The clone carrying this T cell receptor (beta chain) was seen repeatedly, ten times or more. TCRdb re-analysed the RT-PCR reads in MiXCR, keeping a single row per CDR3 protein. Of hundreds of thousands of distinct CDR3 sequences in the sample, approximately 15% were seen once. This CDR3 comprises 14 residues. V dropped 2 bases and J dropped 5 bases, with 14 bases sitting between them. Germline CDR1 reads SGHRS; CDR2 reads YFSETQ. The source material was memory CD4+ T cells from blood. This sequence was found in a female donor in good health, serving as a healthy control. The chain uses TRBV5-1 and TRBJ2-7, with D perhaps assigned TRBD1 or TRBD2 (5 bases each). DNA of the CDR3: TGCGCCAGCAGCTTCCAGGGAGAAATCAACGAGCAGTACTTC. As protein: CASSFQGEINEQYF.